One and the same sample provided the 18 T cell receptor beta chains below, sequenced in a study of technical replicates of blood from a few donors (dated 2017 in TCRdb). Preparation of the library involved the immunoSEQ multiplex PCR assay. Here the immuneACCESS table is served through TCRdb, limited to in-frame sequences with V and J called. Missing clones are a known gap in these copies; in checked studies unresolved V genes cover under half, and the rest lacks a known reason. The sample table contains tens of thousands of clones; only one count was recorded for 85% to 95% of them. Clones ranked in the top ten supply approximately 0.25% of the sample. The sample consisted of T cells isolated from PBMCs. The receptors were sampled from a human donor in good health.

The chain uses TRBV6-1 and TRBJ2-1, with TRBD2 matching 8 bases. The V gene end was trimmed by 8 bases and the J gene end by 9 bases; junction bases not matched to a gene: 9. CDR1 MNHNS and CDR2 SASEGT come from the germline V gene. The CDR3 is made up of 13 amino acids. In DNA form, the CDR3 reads TGTGCCAGCGGGTTCGGGGGGGGCGTTGAGCAGTTCTTC. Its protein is CASGFGGGVEQFF.

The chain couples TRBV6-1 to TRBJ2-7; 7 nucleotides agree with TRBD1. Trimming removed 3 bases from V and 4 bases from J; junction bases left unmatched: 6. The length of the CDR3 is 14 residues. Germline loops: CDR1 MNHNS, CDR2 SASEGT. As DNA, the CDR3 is TGTGCCAGCAGTGAGGTAGGGGGCTTTTACGAGCAGTACTTC. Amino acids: CASSEVGGFYEQYF.

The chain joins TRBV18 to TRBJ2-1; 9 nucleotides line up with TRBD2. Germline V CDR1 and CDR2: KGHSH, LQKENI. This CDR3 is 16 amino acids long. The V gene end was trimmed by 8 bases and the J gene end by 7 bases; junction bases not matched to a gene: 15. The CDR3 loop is CASVLSGGRARNEQFF. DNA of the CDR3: TGTGCCAGCGTTCTGTCCGGCGGGAGGGCCCGGAATGAGCAGTTCTTC.

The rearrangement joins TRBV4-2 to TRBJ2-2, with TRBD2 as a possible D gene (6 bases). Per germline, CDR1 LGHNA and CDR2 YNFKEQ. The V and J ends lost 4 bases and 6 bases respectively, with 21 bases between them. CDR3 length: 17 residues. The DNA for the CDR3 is TGTGCCAGCAGCCGCAGCCCCCGGGGGACTGGTTCCGGGGAGCTGTTTTTT. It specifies CASSRSPRGTGSGELFF.

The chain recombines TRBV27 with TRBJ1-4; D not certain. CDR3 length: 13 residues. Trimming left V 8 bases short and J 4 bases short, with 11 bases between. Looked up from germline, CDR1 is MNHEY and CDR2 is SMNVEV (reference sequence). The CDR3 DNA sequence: TGTGCCAGCGGCTCGATCCATAATGAAAAACTGTTTTTT. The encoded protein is CASGSIHNEKLFF.

CDR3 sequence: CASSPTDRYSSGNTIYF. The CDR3 bases are TGTGCCAGCAGCCCTACGGACAGATACTCCTCTGGAAACACCATATATTTT. The genes are TRBV9 and TRBJ1-3; TRBD1 might be the D (6 bases). Germline CDR1 reads SGDLS; CDR2 reads YYNGEE. Trimming removed 4 bases from V and 0 bases from J, with 17 bases in between. This CDR3 region has 17 residues.

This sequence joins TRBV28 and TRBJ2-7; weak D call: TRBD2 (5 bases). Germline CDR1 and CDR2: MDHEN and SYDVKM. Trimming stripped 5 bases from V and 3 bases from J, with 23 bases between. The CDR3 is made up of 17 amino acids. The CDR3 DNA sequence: TGTGCCAGCAGTCCCGGCGGGCTAGCCTTTAATTTCTACGAGCAGTACTTC. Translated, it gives CASSPGGLAFNFYEQYF.

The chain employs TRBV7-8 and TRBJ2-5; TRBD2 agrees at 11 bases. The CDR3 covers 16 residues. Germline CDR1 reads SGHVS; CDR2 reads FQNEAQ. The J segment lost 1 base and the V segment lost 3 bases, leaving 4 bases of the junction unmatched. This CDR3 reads CASSLILAGVQETQYF. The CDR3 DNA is TGTGCCAGCAGCTTGATACTAGCGGGAGTCCAAGAGACCCAGTACTTC.

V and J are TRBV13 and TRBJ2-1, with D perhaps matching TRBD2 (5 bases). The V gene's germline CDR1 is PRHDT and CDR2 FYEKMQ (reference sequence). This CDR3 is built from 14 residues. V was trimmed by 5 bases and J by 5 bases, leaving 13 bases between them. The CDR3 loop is CASSPGPGNNEQFF. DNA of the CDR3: TGTGCCAGCAGCCCTGGCCCCGGGAACAATGAGCAGTTCTTC.

The CDR3 bases are TGCGCCAGCAATCCATCAGGTATGAACACTGAAGCTTTCTTT. Its translation: CASNPSGMNTEAFF. The chain uses TRBV5-1 and TRBJ1-1; D is ambiguous. Germline V gene lookup returns CDR1 SGHRS and CDR2 YFSETQ. The CDR3 runs 14 residues. V lost 6 bases and J lost 0, with 12 bases in between.

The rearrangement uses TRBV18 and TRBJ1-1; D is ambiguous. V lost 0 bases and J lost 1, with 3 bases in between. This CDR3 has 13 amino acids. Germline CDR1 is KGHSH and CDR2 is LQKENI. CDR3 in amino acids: CASSPPGNTEAFF. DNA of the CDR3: TGTGCCAGCTCACCACCCGGGAACACTGAAGCTTTCTTT.

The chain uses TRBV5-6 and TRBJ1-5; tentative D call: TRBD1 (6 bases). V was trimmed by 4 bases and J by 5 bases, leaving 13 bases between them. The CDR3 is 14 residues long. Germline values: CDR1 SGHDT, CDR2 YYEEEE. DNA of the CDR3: TGTGCCAGCAGCCTCAGGGGAATGGATCAGCCCCAGCATTTT. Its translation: CASSLRGMDQPQHF.

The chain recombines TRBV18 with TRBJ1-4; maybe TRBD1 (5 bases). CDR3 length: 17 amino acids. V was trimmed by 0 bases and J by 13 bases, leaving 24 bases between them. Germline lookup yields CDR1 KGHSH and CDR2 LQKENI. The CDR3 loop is CASSPPEGHEDMKRLFF. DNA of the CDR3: TGTGCCAGCTCACCACCGGAAGGCCATGAGGACATGAAAAGACTGTTTTTT. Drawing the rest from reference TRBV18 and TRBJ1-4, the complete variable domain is NAGVMQNPRHLVRRRGQEARLRCSPMKGHSHVYWYRQLPEEGLKFMVYLQKENIIDESGMPKERFSAEFPKEGPSILRIQQVVRGDSAAYFCASSPPEGHEDMKRLFFGSGTQLSVL.

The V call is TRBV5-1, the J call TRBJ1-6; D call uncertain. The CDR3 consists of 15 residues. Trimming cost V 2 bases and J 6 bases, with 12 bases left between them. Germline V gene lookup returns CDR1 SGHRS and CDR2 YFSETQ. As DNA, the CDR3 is TGCGCCAGCAGCTTTCTGACAACCGGTAATTCACCCCTCCACTTT. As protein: CASSFLTTGNSPLHF. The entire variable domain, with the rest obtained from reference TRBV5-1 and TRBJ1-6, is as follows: KAGVTQTPRYLIKTRGQQVTLSCSPISGHRSVSWYQQTPGQGLQFLFEYFSETQRNKGNFPGRFSGRQFSNSRSEMNVSTLELGDSALYLCASSFLTTGNSPLHFGNGTRLTVT.

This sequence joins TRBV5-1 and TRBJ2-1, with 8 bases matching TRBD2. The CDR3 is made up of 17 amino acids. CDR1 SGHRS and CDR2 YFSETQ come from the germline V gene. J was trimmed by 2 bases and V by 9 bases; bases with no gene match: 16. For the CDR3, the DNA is TGCGCCACCGCCGTACGAGAACCGGGGGGGCCCTACAATGAGCAGTTCTTC. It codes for CATAVREPGGPYNEQFF. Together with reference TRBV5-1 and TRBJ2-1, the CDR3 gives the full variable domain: KAGVTQTPRYLIKTRGQQVTLSCSPISGHRSVSWYQQTPGQGLQFLFEYFSETQRNKGNFPGRFSGRQFSNSRSEMNVSTLELGDSALYLCATAVREPGGPYNEQFFGPGTRLTVL.

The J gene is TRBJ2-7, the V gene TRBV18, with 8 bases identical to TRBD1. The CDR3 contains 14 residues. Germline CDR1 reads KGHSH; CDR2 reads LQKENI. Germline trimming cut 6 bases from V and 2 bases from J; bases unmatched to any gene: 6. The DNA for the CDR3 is TGTGCCAGCTCGCCGACAGGGGCGACCTACGAGCAGTACTTC. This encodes CASSPTGATYEQYF.

CDR3 sequence: CASSESQYNEQFF. DNA of the CDR3: TGTGCCAGCAGTGAATCGCAGTACAATGAGCAGTTCTTC. V is TRBV6-4 and J is TRBJ2-1; the D is unclear. Trimming left V 3 bases short and J 4 bases short, with 7 bases between. In germline, CDR1 is MRHNA, CDR2 SNTAGT. The CDR3 spans 13 residues.

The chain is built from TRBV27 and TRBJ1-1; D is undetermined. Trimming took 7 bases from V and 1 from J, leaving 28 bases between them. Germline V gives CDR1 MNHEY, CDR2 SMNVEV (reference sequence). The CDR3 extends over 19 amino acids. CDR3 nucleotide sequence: TGTGCCAGCACCTTACCCCATCCCCCTTCCGGGAGCCAGAACACTGAAGCTTTCTTT. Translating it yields CASTLPHPPSGSQNTEAFF.